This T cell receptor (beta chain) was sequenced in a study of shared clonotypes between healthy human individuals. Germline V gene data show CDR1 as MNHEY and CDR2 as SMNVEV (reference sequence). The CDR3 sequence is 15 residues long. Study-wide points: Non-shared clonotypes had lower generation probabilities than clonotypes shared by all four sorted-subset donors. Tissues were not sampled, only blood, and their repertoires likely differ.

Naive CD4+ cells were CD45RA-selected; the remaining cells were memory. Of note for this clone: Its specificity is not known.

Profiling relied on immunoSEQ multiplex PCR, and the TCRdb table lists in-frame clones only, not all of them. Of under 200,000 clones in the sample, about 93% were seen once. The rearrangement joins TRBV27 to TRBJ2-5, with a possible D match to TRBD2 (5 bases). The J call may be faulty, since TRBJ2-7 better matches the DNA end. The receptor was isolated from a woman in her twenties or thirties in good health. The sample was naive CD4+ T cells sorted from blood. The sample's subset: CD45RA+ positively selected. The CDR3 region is CASSPLLGSFYEQYF. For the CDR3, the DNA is TGTGCCAGCAGTCCCTTACTAGGGAGTTTCTACGAGCAGTACTTC.